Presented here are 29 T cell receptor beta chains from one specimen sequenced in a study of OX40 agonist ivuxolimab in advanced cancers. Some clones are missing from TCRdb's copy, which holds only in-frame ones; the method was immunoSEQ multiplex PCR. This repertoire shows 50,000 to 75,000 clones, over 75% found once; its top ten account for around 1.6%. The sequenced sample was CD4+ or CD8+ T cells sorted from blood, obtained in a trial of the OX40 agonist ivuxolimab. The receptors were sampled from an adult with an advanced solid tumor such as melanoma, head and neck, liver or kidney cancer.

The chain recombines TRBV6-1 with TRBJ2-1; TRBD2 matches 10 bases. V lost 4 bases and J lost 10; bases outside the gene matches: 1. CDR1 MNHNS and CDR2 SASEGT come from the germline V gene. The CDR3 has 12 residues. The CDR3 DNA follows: TGTGCCAGCAGTGTTAGCGGGAGGGAGCAGTTCTTC. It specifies CASSVSGREQFF.

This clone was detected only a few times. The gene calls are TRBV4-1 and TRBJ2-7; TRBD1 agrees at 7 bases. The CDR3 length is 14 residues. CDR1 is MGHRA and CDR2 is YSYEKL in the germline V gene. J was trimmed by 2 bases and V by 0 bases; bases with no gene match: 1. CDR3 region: CASSQDGQAYEQYF. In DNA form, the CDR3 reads TGCGCCAGCAGCCAAGATGGACAGGCCTACGAGCAGTACTTC.

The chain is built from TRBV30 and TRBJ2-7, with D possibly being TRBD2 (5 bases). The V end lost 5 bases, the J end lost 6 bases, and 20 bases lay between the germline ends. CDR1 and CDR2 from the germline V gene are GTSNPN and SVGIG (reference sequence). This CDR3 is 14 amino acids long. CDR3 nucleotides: TGTGCCTGGTCCCAACGGAGGACCCCAGGCGAGCAGTACTTC. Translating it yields CAWSQRRTPGEQYF.

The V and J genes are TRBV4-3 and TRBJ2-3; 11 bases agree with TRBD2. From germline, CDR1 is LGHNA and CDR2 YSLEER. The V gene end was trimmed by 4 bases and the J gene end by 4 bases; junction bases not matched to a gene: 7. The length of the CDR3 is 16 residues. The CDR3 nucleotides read TGCGCCAGCAGCCCCTTACTAGCGGGGGAGTCAGATACGCAGTATTTT. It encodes CASSPLLAGESDTQYF.

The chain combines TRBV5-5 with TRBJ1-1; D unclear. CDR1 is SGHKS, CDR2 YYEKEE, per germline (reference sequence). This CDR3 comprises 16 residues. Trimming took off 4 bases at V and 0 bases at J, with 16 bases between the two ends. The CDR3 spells CASSPSGIRMNTEAFF. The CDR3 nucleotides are TGTGCCAGCAGCCCCTCAGGCATTAGGATGAACACTGAAGCTTTCTTT.

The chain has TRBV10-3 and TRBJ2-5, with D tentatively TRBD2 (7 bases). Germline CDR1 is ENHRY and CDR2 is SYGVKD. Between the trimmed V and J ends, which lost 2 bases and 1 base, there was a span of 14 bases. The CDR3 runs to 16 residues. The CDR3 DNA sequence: TGTGCCATCAGTGAGCCCAAGGGGGGGACCCAAGAGACCCAGTACTTC. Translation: CAISEPKGGTQETQYF.

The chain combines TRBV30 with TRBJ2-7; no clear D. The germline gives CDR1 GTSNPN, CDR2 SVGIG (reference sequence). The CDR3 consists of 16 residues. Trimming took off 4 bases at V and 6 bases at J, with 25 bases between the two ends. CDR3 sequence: CAWTSPVRASVREQYF. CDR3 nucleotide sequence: TGTGCCTGGACTTCCCCTGTTAGGGCCTCGGTACGCGAGCAGTACTTC.

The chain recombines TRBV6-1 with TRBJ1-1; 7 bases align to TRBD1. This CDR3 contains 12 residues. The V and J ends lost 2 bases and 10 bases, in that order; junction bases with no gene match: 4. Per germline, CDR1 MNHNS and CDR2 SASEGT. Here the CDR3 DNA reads TGTGCCAGCAGTGAAAGGGCAGGGGGAGCTTTCTTT. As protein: CASSERAGGAFF.

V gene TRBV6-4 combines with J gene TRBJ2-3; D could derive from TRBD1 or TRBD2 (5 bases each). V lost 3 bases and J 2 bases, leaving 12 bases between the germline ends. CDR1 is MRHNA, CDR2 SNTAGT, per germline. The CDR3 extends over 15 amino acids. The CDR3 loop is CASSERDRATDTQYF. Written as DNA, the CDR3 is TGTGCCAGCAGTGAGAGGGACCGGGCCACAGATACGCAGTATTTT.

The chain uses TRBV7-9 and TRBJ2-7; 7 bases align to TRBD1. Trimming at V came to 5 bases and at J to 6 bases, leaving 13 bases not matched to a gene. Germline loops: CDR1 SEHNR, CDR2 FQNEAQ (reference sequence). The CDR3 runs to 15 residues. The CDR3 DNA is TGTGCCAGCAGCCGTGAGGCAGGGGGTGTGCTCGAGCAGTACTTC. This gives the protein CASSREAGGVLEQYF.

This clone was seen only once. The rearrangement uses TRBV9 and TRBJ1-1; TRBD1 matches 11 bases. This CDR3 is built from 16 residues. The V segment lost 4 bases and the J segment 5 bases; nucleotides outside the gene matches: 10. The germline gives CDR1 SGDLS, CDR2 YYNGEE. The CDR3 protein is CASSPQGGQGGTEAFF. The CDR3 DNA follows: TGTGCCAGCAGCCCCCAAGGGGGACAGGGGGGAACTGAAGCTTTCTTT.

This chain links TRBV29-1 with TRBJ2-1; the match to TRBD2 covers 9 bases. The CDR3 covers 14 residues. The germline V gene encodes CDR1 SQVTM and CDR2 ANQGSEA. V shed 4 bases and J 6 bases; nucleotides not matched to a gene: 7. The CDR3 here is CSVGSGSFFNEQFF. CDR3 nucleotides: TGCAGCGTTGGTAGCGGGAGTTTTTTCAATGAGCAGTTCTTC.

The CDR3 loop is CASSLGGDSPTDTQYF. Written as DNA, the CDR3 is TGTGCCAGCAGCTTAGGTGGGGACTCCCCTACAGATACGCAGTATTTT. V and J are TRBV11-3 and TRBJ2-3; tentatively, D is TRBD2 (6 bases). Trimming took 1 base from V and 3 from J, leaving 14 bases between them. CDR1 and CDR2 (germline): SGHNT, YENEEA. The CDR3 has 16 residues.

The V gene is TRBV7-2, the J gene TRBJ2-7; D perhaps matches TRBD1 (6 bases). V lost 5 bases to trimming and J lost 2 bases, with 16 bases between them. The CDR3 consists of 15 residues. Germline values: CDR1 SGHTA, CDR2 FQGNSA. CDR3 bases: TGTGCCAGCAGCCCCGTAGGGGGACCAGCCTACGAGCAGTACTTC. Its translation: CASSPVGGPAYEQYF.

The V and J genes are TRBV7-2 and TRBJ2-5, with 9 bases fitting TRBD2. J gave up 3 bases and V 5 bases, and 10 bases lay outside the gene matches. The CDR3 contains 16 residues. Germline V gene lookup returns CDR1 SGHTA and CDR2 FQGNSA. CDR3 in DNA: TGTGCCAGCAGCACCCGGGGCGGGGGGGCCAAAGAGACCCAGTACTTC. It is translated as CASSTRGGGAKETQYF.

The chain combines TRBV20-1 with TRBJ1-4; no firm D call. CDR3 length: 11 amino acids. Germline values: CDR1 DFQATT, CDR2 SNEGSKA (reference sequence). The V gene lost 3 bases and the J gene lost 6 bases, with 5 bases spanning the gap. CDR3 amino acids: CSASKDEKLFF. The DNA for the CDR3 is TGCAGTGCTAGCAAGGATGAAAAACTGTTTTTT.

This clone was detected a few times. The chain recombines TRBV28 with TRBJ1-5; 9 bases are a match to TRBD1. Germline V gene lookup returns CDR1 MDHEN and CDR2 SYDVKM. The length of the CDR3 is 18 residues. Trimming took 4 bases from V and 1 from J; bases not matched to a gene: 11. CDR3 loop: CASSSYKQGAWSNQPQHF. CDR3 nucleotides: TGTGCCAGCAGTTCCTACAAACAGGGGGCGTGGAGCAATCAGCCCCAGCATTTT.

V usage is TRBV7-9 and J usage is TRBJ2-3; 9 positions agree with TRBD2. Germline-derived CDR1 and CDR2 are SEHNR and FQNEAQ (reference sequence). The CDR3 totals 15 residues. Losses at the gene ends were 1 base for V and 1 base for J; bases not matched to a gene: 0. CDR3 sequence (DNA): TGTGCCAGCAGCTTAGGGACTAGCGGCACAGATACGCAGTATTTT. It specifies CASSLGTSGTDTQYF.

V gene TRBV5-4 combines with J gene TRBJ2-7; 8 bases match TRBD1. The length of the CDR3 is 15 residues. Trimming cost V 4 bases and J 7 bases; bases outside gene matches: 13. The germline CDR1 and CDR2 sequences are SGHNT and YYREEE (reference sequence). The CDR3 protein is CASSPFGTGSREQYF. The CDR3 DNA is TGTGCCAGCAGCCCCTTCGGGACAGGTTCGCGAGAGCAGTACTTC.

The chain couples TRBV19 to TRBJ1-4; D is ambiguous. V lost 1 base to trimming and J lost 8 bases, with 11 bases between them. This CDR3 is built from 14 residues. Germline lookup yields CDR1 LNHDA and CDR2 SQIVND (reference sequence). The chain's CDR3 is CASSIGVGPEKLFF. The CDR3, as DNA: TGTGCCAGTAGTATAGGAGTCGGACCAGAAAAACTGTTTTTT.

The CDR3 here is CASSLGQGNGFNYGYTF. The CDR3 bases are TGTGCCAGCAGCTTAGGCCAGGGGAATGGGTTTAACTATGGCTACACCTTC. The J gene is TRBJ1-2, the V gene TRBV7-9, with D possibly matching TRBD1 (6 bases). Deletions cut 1 base from V and 1 base from J, with 16 bases between. The germline gives CDR1 SEHNR, CDR2 FQNEAQ (reference sequence). The CDR3 has 17 residues.

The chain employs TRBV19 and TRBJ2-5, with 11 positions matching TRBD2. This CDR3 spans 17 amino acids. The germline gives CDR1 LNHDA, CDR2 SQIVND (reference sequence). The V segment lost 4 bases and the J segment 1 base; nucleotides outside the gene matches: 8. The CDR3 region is CASSRTSGSTPQETQYF. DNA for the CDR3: TGTGCCAGTAGTAGAACTAGCGGGAGCACCCCCCAAGAGACCCAGTACTTC.

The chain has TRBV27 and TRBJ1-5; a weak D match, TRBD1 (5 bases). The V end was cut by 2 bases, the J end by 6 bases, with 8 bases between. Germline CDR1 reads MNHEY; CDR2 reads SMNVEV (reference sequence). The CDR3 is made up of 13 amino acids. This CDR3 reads CASSLKGFQPQHF. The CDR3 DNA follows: TGTGCCAGCAGTTTAAAGGGGTTTCAGCCCCAGCATTTT.

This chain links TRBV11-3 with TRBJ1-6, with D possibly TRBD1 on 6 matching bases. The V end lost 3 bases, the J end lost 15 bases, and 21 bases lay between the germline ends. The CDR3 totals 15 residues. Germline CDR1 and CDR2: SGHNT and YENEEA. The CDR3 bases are TGTGCCAGCAGCTTGCAGGGCCCGATCCAGGGGAACCTCCACTTT. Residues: CASSLQGPIQGNLHF.

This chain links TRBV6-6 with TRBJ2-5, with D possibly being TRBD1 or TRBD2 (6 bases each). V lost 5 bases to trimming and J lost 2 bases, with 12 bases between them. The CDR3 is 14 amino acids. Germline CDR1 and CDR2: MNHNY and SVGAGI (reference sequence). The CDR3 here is CASSPGGKQETQYF. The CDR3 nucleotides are TGTGCCAGCAGTCCCGGGGGCAAACAAGAGACCCAGTACTTC.

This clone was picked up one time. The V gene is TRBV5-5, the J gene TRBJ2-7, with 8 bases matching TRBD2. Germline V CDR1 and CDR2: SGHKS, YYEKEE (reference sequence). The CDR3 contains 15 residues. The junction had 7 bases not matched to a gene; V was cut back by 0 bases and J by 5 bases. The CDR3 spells CASSLDGRAIDEQYF. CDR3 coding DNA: TGTGCCAGCAGCTTGGACGGGAGGGCCATCGACGAGCAGTACTTC. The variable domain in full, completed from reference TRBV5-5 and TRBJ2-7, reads DAGVTQSPTHLIKTRGQQVTLRCSPISGHKSVSWYQQVLGQGPQFIFQYYEKEERGRGNFPDRFSARQFPNYSSELNVNALLLGDSALYLCASSLDGRAIDEQYFGPGTRLTVT.

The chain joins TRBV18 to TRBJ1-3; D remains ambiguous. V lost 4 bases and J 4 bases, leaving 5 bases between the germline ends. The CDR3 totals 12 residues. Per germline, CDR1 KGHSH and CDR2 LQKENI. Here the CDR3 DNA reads TGTGCCAGCTCACTCCAGGGAAACACCATATATTTT. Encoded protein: CASSLQGNTIYF.

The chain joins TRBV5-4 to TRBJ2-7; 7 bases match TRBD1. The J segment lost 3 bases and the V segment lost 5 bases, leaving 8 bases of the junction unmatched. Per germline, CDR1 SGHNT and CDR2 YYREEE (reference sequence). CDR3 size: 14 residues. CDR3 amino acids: CASSLGGGLYEQYF. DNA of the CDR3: TGTGCCAGCAGTCTAGGGGGCGGCCTCTACGAGCAGTACTTC.

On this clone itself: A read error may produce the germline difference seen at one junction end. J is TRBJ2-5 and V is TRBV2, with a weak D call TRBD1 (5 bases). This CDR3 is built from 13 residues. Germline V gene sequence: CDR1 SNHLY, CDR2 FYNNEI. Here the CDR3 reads CASLLTEQGTQYF. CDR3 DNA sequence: TGTGCCAGCCTCCTGACAGAGCAAGGGACCCAGTACTTC.